This T cell receptor (beta chain) stems from a study of human T cells and chemical hapten exposure. Time point reported: pre-sensitization, week 0. As for treatment: therapeutic diphenylcyclopropenone sensitization with weekly scalp DPC. The library gave individual cDNA molecules unique molecular identifiers. TCRdb redid the calling of the RACE reads with MiXCR, one entry per CDR3 protein. Of tens of thousands of distinct CDR3 sequences listed, about 9.2% are singletons. The sample holds many counts of this clonotype. The junction differs from germline at one of its ends, possibly a read error. This CDR3 region has 14 residues. Germline V gene data show CDR1 as DFQATT and CDR2 as SNEGSKA (reference sequence).

V and J are TRBV20-1 and TRBJ1-5; D not certain. The sequence derives from a woman aged 40 to 50 with alopecia areata. Some clones in this sample may be carry-over from other donors' samples. This material consisted of whole blood, taken in connection with sensitization to the hapten diphenylcyclopropenone (DPC). DNA of the CDR3: TGCAGTGCCAGAGGGCAGACGGAGATCCAGCCCCAGCATTTT. Amino acids: CSARGQTEIQPQHF.